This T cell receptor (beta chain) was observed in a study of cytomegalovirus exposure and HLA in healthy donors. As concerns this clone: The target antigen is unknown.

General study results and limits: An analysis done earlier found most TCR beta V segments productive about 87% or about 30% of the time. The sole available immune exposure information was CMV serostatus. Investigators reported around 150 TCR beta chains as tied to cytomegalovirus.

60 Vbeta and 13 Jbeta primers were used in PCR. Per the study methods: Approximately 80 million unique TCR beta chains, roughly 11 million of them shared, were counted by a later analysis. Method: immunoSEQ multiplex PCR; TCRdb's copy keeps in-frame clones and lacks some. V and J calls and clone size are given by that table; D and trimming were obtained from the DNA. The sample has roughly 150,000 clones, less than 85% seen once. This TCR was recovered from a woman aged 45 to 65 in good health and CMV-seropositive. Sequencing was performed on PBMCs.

The CDR3 DNA reads TGTGCCAGCAGCTTGACTAGCGGGGGTATCGATACGCAGTATTTT. Protein product: CASSLTSGGIDTQYF. This chain joins TRBV7-9 and TRBJ2-3; 12 nucleotides align to TRBD2. V lost 3 bases, J lost 6 bases, and 4 bases stayed unmatched. The CDR3 runs 15 residues. Germline V lookup: CDR1 SEHNR, CDR2 FQNEAQ (reference sequence).